One sample yielded the 16 T cell receptor beta chains listed below, sequenced in a study of CD8 T cells in ankylosing spondylitis (dated by TCRdb to the late 2010s). What the authors observed across the whole study: A TCR beta motif made up of several highly homologous amino acid variants appeared to be characteristic of blood from ankylosing spondylitis patients.

Libraries were built with 5' RACE. The run used an Illumina HiSeq 2500. TCRdb handled the public reads itself, with Q25 trimming in fastp and clone calling in MiXCR, and kept productive beta chains. One record per CDR3 amino acid sequence lists the most common genes and DNA. The sample table contains some 700,000 distinct CDR3 sequences; only one count was recorded for 15% to 20% of them. The ten largest clones capture 19% of the sample. Their recognized antigens are unknown. Source material: blood, either unsorted or a sorted T cell fraction (not recorded which). The receptors stem from a male donor with ankylosing spondylitis.

This clonotype appeared many times. This sequence joins TRBV4-3 and TRBJ2-1; D is perhaps TRBD1 (6 bases). This CDR3 comprises 13 residues. Germline V gene sequence: CDR1 LGHNA, CDR2 YSLEER. Between the trimmed V and J ends, which lost 3 bases and 4 bases, there was a span of 7 bases. CDR3 loop: CASSHGQYNEQFF. CDR3 DNA: TGCGCCAGCAGCCACGGACAGTACAATGAGCAGTTCTTC.

The chain uses TRBV5-1 and TRBJ2-7; 10 nucleotides line up with TRBD1. This CDR3 comprises 15 residues. Germline CDR1 SGHRS, CDR2 YFSETQ. The ends lost 3 bases at V and 3 bases at J; junction bases unmatched: 6. This chain's CDR3 is CASSSTGTGVYEQYF. The DNA for the CDR3 is TGCGCCAGCAGCTCTACGGGGACAGGGGTCTACGAGCAGTACTTC.

In this sample, this clonotype turned up a few times. The rearrangement links TRBV6-1 to TRBJ1-5, with D possibly matching TRBD1 (5 bases). The CDR3 has 15 amino acids. Trimming removed 1 base from V and 2 bases from J, with 9 bases in between. Per germline, CDR1 MNHNS and CDR2 SASEGT. CDR3 coding DNA: TGTGCCAGCAGTGAAGGATGGGGGGGCAATCAGCCCCAGCATTTT. This sequence encodes CASSEGWGGNQPQHF.

The chain uses TRBV6-2 or TRBV6-3 and TRBJ1-1, with D possibly matching TRBD1 (6 bases). The ends were cut back, 2 bases at V and 1 base at J, with 17 bases in the middle. The length of the CDR3 is 17 residues. The germline CDR1 and CDR2 sequences are MNHEY and SVGEGT. CDR3 amino acids: CASSYVDTGTTNTEAFF. CDR3 DNA sequence: TGTGCCAGCAGTTACGTTGATACCGGGACAACGAACACTGAAGCTTTCTTT.

This clonotype has more than one count but fewer than ten. The chain is built from TRBV20-1 and TRBJ1-1; no clear D gene. CDR3 length: 14 residues. Germline V CDR1 and CDR2: DFQATT, SNEGSKA (reference sequence). V lost 1 base to trimming and J lost 1 base, with 10 bases between them. The CDR3 DNA reads as TGCAGTGCTAGAGGGAAGGGCTCGAACACTGAAGCTTTCTTT. Its protein product is CSARGKGSNTEAFF.

This clonotype was counted between two and nine times. The rearrangement joins TRBV6-1 to TRBJ2-7; the match to TRBD2 covers 9 bases. This CDR3 region has 15 residues. The J segment lost 0 bases and the V segment lost 6 bases, leaving 6 bases of the junction unmatched. Looked up from germline, CDR1 is MNHNS and CDR2 is SASEGT. The CDR3 is CASRGTSRHSYEQYF. The CDR3 DNA reads as TGTGCCAGCAGAGGGACTAGCCGGCACTCCTACGAGCAGTACTTC.

This clonotype was observed at least ten times. V and J are TRBV30 and TRBJ2-7, with 7 bases aligning to TRBD1. With V trimmed by 2 bases and J by 4 bases, 2 bases remained unmatched. The germline V gene has CDR1 GTSNPN and CDR2 SVGIG (reference sequence). The CDR3 has 12 amino acids. This CDR3 reads CAWSSQGYEQYF. CDR3 sequence (DNA): TGTGCCTGGAGTTCACAGGGGTACGAGCAGTACTTC.

The rearrangement uses TRBV15 and TRBJ1-1, with a possible D match to TRBD1 (5 bases). The ends were cut back, 0 bases at V and 4 bases at J, with 9 bases in the middle. This CDR3 spans 14 amino acids. Looked up from germline, CDR1 is LNHNV and CDR2 is YYDKDF (reference sequence). In nucleotides, the CDR3 is TGTGCCACCAGCAGAGAGACAGAGCGCACTGAAGCTTTCTTT. It codes for CATSRETERTEAFF.

Only a few counts were recorded for this clonotype. V gene TRBV5-1 combines with J gene TRBJ2-5; the match to TRBD1 covers 8 bases. This CDR3 is built from 15 residues. Germline values: CDR1 SGHRS, CDR2 YFSETQ. V gave up 0 bases and J gave up 7 bases; unmatched junction bases: 8. The CDR3 protein is CASSLDQGAVRTQYF. For the CDR3, the DNA is TGCGCCAGCAGCTTGGATCAGGGGGCGGTGAGGACCCAGTACTTC.

This clonotype was observed at least ten times. The chain joins TRBV12-3 or TRBV12-4 to TRBJ2-3; 9 nucleotides agree with TRBD2. V dropped 4 bases and J dropped 0; count of bases not matched to a gene: 5. This CDR3 comprises 16 residues. The CDR3 nucleotides are TGTGCCAGCAGTTCACGGCTAGCGGGAAGCACAGATACGCAGTATTTT. It codes for CASSSRLAGSTDTQYF.

This clonotype came up a few times. This rearrangement joins TRBV29-1 to TRBJ1-2; TRBD1 is a possible D gene (5 bases). The V and J ends lost 3 bases and 7 bases respectively, with 12 bases between them. The CDR3 spans 12 residues. Germline V gene data show CDR1 as SQVTM and CDR2 as ANQGSEA. The CDR3 region is CSVDRDSGGYTF. CDR3 coding DNA: TGCAGCGTTGACCGGGACTCCGGTGGCTACACCTTC.

V usage is TRBV9 and J usage is TRBJ1-2; D is unclear. From germline, CDR1 is SGDLS and CDR2 YYNGEE. CDR3 length equals 15 residues. V was pared by 0 bases and J by 0 bases, with 9 bases between. The CDR3: CASSVDQYTNYGYTF. The CDR3 region has the DNA TGTGCCAGCAGCGTAGATCAGTACACTAACTATGGCTACACCTTC.

A few counts support this clonotype. This CDR3 is CASSFIQGGGTEAFF. In DNA, the CDR3 is TGTGCCAGCAGCTTCATACAGGGAGGGGGCACTGAAGCTTTCTTT. The rearrangement joins TRBV7-2 to TRBJ1-1; possibly TRBD1 for D (6 bases). Germline CDR1 is SGHTA and CDR2 is FQGNSA. CDR3 length equals 15 residues. Trimming left V 3 bases short and J 4 bases short, with 15 bases between.

V usage is TRBV14 and J usage is TRBJ2-1; tentative D call: TRBD2 (5 bases). V lost 4 bases and J lost 9, with 13 bases in between. Germline CDR1 is SGHDN and CDR2 is FVKESK. This CDR3 is 13 amino acids long. The CDR3 bases are TGTGCCAGCAGCCCTGGGAGTCGGGTTGAGCAGTTCTTC. This codes for CASSPGSRVEQFF.

The chain combines TRBV20-1 with TRBJ1-5, with TRBD1 as a possible D gene (6 bases). Germline CDR1 reads DFQATT; CDR2 reads SNEGSKA (reference sequence). There are 15 residues in the CDR3. The V end was cut by 6 bases, the J end by 4 bases, with 19 bases between. This CDR3 is CSAPQGGIGNQPQHF. The DNA of the CDR3 is TGCAGTGCCCCACAAGGGGGAATCGGGAATCAGCCCCAGCATTTT.

This clonotype was detected ten times or more. The chain combines TRBV5-1 with TRBJ1-4; D may be TRBD1 (5 bases). The CDR3 is made up of 15 amino acids. Trimming pared 4 bases from V and 4 bases from J, leaving 14 bases between. Germline CDR1 reads SGHRS; CDR2 reads YFSETQ. The CDR3 DNA reads as TGCGCCAGCAGCCCACGACAGCCCGGTAATGAAAAACTGTTTTTT. It is translated as CASSPRQPGNEKLFF.